Included here is one T cell receptor beta chain sequence, with context. In the original processing: Scientists estimated how many nucleated cells there were by amplifying reference gene primers. The method was immunoSEQ multiplex PCR; TCRdb's version includes in-frame clones alone and lacks a portion of them. The V and J calls and clone size are taken from that table; D and trimming were inferred from the DNA. Of 200,000 to 300,000 clones in the sample, more than 75% were seen once. V trimming: 5 bases; J trimming: 0 bases; junction bases outside the gene matches: 7. CDR3 length: 16 amino acids. Germline loops: CDR1 SEHNR, CDR2 FQNEAQ (reference sequence). This specimen comes from a study of blood T cell repertoires in COVID-19. The wider study: The United States, Italy and Spain were the sources of the acute and convalescent COVID-19 samples. The analysed material was cDNA or gDNA that came from T cells, B-cell-depleted T cells, or PBMCs.

The sequencing input was peripheral blood. This clonotype was obtained from an elderly man with acute or convalescent COVID-19. The chain employs TRBV7-9 and TRBJ1-5; 7 positions agree with TRBD1. Here the CDR3 reads CASSPDRAHSNQPQHF. CDR3 nucleotide sequence: TGTGCCAGCAGCCCAGACAGGGCTCATAGCAATCAGCCCCAGCATTTT.